A single sample is the source of the 6 T cell receptor beta chains below, sequenced in a study of blood T cell repertoires in COVID-19. Measured with immunoSEQ multiplex PCR; TCRdb has only the in-frame clones, and not every one. The sample records about 350,000 clones, under 95% being singletons. Sequencing used peripheral blood. The receptors originated from a woman aged 18-30 years who had recovered from COVID-19.

The chain combines TRBV5-1 with TRBJ2-1; 8 bases fit TRBD2. The CDR3 length is 16 residues. V lost 4 bases to trimming and J lost 0 bases; unmatched junction nucleotides: 6. CDR1 SGHRS and CDR2 YFSETQ come from the germline V gene. In nucleotides, the CDR3 is TGCGCCAGCAGCCAATACGGGGGGGACTCCTACAATGAGCAGTTCTTC. This sequence encodes CASSQYGGDSYNEQFF.

This sequence joins TRBV5-4 and TRBJ2-1, with 14 nucleotides matching TRBD2. Germline V gene sequence: CDR1 SGHNT, CDR2 YYREEE (reference sequence). Trimming removed 4 bases from V and 0 bases from J; junction bases left unmatched: 9. CDR3 length equals 19 residues. This CDR3 is CASSPGTSGRRGSYNEQFF. The CDR3 DNA sequence: TGTGCCAGCAGCCCCGGGACTAGCGGGAGAAGGGGCTCCTACAATGAGCAGTTCTTC.

The chain employs TRBV3-1 (or the pseudogene TRBV3-2) and TRBJ2-2; 9 bases match TRBD2. J was trimmed by 4 bases and V by 11 bases; bases with no gene match: 17. Germline assignment: CDR1 LGHDT and CDR2 YNNKEL (reference sequence). The CDR3 spans 17 residues. CDR3 sequence: CAGTGTSSPDGTGELFF. The CDR3 DNA reads as TGTGCCGGTACCGGGACTAGCTCCCCCGACGGCACCGGGGAGCTGTTTTTT.

This chain uses TRBV24-1 with TRBJ1-5; 8 bases map to TRBD1. This CDR3 has 18 amino acids. Per the germline V gene, CDR1 is KGHDR and CDR2 is SFDVKD. Trimming removed 4 bases from V and 2 bases from J; junction bases left unmatched: 12. The CDR3 is CATSEPWTGRWRNQPQHF. In nucleotides, the CDR3 is TGTGCCACCAGTGAGCCTTGGACAGGGAGATGGCGCAATCAGCCCCAGCATTTT.

This rearrangement joins TRBV9 to TRBJ2-1; 8 positions agree with TRBD2. The J segment lost 5 bases and the V segment lost 1 base, leaving 11 bases of the junction unmatched. The CDR3 totals 17 residues. In germline, CDR1 is SGDLS, CDR2 YYNGEE. The CDR3 region is CASSVSREGRWNNEQFF. The CDR3 nucleotides are TGTGCCAGCAGCGTATCCCGGGAGGGCCGGTGGAACAATGAGCAGTTCTTC.

This sequence joins TRBV5-1 and TRBJ1-4, with a possible D match to TRBD1 (5 bases). Trimming took 0 bases from V and 3 from J, leaving 12 bases between them. This CDR3 is built from 16 residues. The germline V gene encodes CDR1 SGHRS and CDR2 YFSETQ. The chain's CDR3 is CASSLDRRKANEKLFF. The CDR3 region has the DNA TGCGCCAGCAGCTTGGACAGGAGAAAAGCTAATGAAAAACTGTTTTTT.